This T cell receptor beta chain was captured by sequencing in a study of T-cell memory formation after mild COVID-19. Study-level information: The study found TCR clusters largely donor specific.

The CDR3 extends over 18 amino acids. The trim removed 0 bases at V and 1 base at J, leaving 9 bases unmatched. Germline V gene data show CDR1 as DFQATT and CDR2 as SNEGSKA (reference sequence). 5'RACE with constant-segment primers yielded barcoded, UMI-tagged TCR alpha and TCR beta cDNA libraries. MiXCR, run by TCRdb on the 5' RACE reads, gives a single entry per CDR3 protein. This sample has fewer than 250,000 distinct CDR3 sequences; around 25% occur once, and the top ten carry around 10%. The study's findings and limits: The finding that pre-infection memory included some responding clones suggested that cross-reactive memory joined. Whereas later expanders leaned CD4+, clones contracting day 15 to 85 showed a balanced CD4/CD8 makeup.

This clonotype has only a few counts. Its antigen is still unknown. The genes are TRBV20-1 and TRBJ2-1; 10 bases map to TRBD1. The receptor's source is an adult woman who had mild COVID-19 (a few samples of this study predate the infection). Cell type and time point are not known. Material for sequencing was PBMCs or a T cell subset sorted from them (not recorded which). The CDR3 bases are TGCAGTGCTAGAGAGTTCCGGGACAGGGGACCTTCCTACAATGAGCAGTTCTTC. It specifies CSAREFRDRGPSYNEQFF.